These T cell receptor beta chains were read from a single sample in a study of blood T cell repertoires in COVID-19. Data came from immunoSEQ multiplex PCR; TCRdb stores just in-frame clones and leaves some out. Among some 100,000 clones listed, approximately 86% were seen once. Sequencing was carried out using peripheral blood. The origin of the receptors is a man aged 50 to 60 with COVID-19, enrolled during active disease. The CDR3 runs from the conserved cysteine through the conserved F or W. Fields, in order: CDR3 DNA, CDR3 protein, V gene, J gene, D gene, clone size. The D gene is left open where the match is weak. Rows give clone size only sometimes, using once, few, many, or a class for an expanded clone.

CDR3nt: TGTGCCAGCAGCCGAATGGACAGGGGGAACTATGGCTACACCTTC
CDR3aa: CASSRMDRGNYGYTF
v_gene: TRBV7-9
j_gene: TRBJ1-2
d_gene: TRBD1
abundance: -

CDR3nt: TGCGCCAGCAGTGGGCTAGCGGGGGCCGGGGAGCTGTTTTTT
CDR3aa: CASSGLAGAGELFF
v_gene: TRBV5-1
j_gene: TRBJ2-2
d_gene: TRBD2
abundance: few

CDR3nt: TGTGCCAGCAGTTTGGGACAGGGCTCCGGTGAAAAACTGTTTTTT
CDR3aa: CASSLGQGSGEKLFF
v_gene: TRBV3-1/TRBV3-2
j_gene: TRBJ1-4
d_gene: TRBD1
abundance: -

CDR3nt: TGCACCAGCGGTGGGGGGAGAGGGAGGGAGACCCAGTACTTC
CDR3aa: CTSGGGRGRETQYF
v_gene: TRBV1
j_gene: TRBJ2-5
d_gene: -
abundance: once

CDR3nt: TGTGCCACCGCAGGGGGTAAGAAAGAGACCCAGTACTTC
CDR3aa: CATAGGKKETQYF
v_gene: TRBV24-1
j_gene: TRBJ2-5
d_gene: TRBD1
abundance: -

CDR3nt: TGTGCCAGCAGCGTAACCCCAGTAGGAGGCACTGAAGCTTTCTTT
CDR3aa: CASSVTPVGGTEAFF
v_gene: TRBV9
j_gene: TRBJ1-1
d_gene: -
abundance: -

CDR3nt: TGTGCCAGTAGCGCCGGGACAGGGGGAAACTCTGGAAACACCATATATTTT
CDR3aa: CASSAGTGGNSGNTIYF
v_gene: TRBV19
j_gene: TRBJ1-3
d_gene: TRBD1
abundance: few

CDR3nt: TGTGCCAGCAGCTCTACGACAGGGAAAAATGAGCAGTTCTTC
CDR3aa: CASSSTTGKNEQFF
v_gene: TRBV14
j_gene: TRBJ2-1
d_gene: TRBD1
abundance: -

CDR3nt: TGCAGTGCTAGTTTGACAGGGGACGTAAAAATTAGAGCTTTCTTT
CDR3aa: CSASLTGDVKIRAFF
v_gene: TRBV20-1
j_gene: TRBJ1-1
d_gene: TRBD1
abundance: -

CDR3nt: TGTGCCTGGAGTGTACGAGGTGGCGAGACCCAGTACTTC
CDR3aa: CAWSVRGGETQYF
v_gene: TRBV30
j_gene: TRBJ2-5
d_gene: -
abundance: -

CDR3nt: TGTGCCAGCAGCGTGGGCCCGAACACCGGGGAGCTGTTTTTT
CDR3aa: CASSVGPNTGELFF
v_gene: TRBV9
j_gene: TRBJ2-2
d_gene: -
abundance: -

CDR3nt: TGCGCCAGCAGCTTGGCCGGGACAGCGGGTACCGGGGAGCTGTTTTTT
CDR3aa: CASSLAGTAGTGELFF
v_gene: TRBV5-1
j_gene: TRBJ2-2
d_gene: -
abundance: -

CDR3nt: TGTGCCAGTACCCCAGGGAAGACTGGAAACACCATATATTTT
CDR3aa: CASTPGKTGNTIYF
v_gene: TRBV19
j_gene: TRBJ1-3
d_gene: -
abundance: -

CDR3nt: TGTGCCAGCAGTTACTCGTACAGCGGACTTAGCACAGATACGCAGTATTTT
CDR3aa: CASSYSYSGLSTDTQYF
v_gene: TRBV6-2/TRBV6-3
j_gene: TRBJ2-3
d_gene: -
abundance: -

CDR3nt: TGTGCCTGGAGTCCTGGGAGTAATCAGCCCCAGCATTTT
CDR3aa: CAWSPGSNQPQHF
v_gene: TRBV30
j_gene: TRBJ1-5
d_gene: -
abundance: -

CDR3nt: TGCGCCAGCAGCTTGGCCGGAGCAGTCGGCAACGTCCTGACTTTC
CDR3aa: CASSLAGAVGNVLTF
v_gene: TRBV5-1
j_gene: TRBJ2-6
d_gene: -
abundance: -

CDR3nt: TGTGCCAGCTCACCAGGAACGAGGAATAGCAATCAGCCCCAGCATTTT
CDR3aa: CASSPGTRNSNQPQHF
v_gene: TRBV18
j_gene: TRBJ1-5
d_gene: -
abundance: -

CDR3nt: TGTGCCAGCAGCCCGCTCGCGACTTACAATGAGCAGTTCTTC
CDR3aa: CASSPLATYNEQFF
v_gene: TRBV14
j_gene: TRBJ2-1
d_gene: -
abundance: -

CDR3nt: TGCGCCAGCAGCCAAGCGCCCGGGACAGGGTCCGAAGCTTTCTTT
CDR3aa: CASSQAPGTGSEAFF
v_gene: TRBV4-1
j_gene: TRBJ1-1
d_gene: TRBD1
abundance: -

CDR3nt: TGTGCCAGCAGCCAGCCCGGACTAGAAGGGACAGATACGCAGTATTTT
CDR3aa: CASSQPGLEGTDTQYF
v_gene: TRBV4-2
j_gene: TRBJ2-3
d_gene: TRBD2
abundance: -

CDR3nt: TGTGCCAGCAGTTACTATTCGGCGGGTGAGACCCAGTACTTC
CDR3aa: CASSYYSAGETQYF
v_gene: TRBV6-2/TRBV6-3
j_gene: TRBJ2-5
d_gene: -
abundance: -

CDR3nt: TGTGCCAGCAGTTACTCGATCAGTAGCCAACGAGCTAACTATGGCTACACCTTC
CDR3aa: CASSYSISSQRANYGYTF
v_gene: TRBV6-2/TRBV6-3
j_gene: TRBJ1-2
d_gene: -
abundance: -

CDR3nt: TGTGCCAGCAGCCAGGCACGGGTAGGTCAGCCCCAGCATTTT
CDR3aa: CASSQARVGQPQHF
v_gene: TRBV3-1/TRBV3-2
j_gene: TRBJ1-5
d_gene: -
abundance: few

CDR3nt: TGTGCCAGCAGACCGAGTCCATCCTACGAGCAGTACTTC
CDR3aa: CASRPSPSYEQYF
v_gene: TRBV13
j_gene: TRBJ2-7
d_gene: -
abundance: -

CDR3nt: TGCGCCAGCAGCTCTGGGGGAACAGGGCCCACCGGGGAGCTGTTTTTT
CDR3aa: CASSSGGTGPTGELFF
v_gene: TRBV5-1
j_gene: TRBJ2-2
d_gene: -
abundance: -

CDR3nt: TGTGCCACCAGGGGGCCAGGTGGAAACACCATATATTTT
CDR3aa: CATRGPGGNTIYF
v_gene: TRBV6-5
j_gene: TRBJ1-3
d_gene: TRBD1
abundance: -

CDR3nt: TGTGCCAGCACCATCCTAGCGGGGGGTGTCAATGAGCAGTTCTTC
CDR3aa: CASTILAGGVNEQFF
v_gene: TRBV21-1
j_gene: TRBJ2-1
d_gene: -
abundance: -

CDR3nt: TGTGCCAGCAGCTTCCCCGGGACTAGCGGGGGCAATGAGCAGTTCTTC
CDR3aa: CASSFPGTSGGNEQFF
v_gene: TRBV7-9
j_gene: TRBJ2-1
d_gene: TRBD2
abundance: few

CDR3nt: TGTGCCAGCAGCCTACAGGGTTATAGCAATCAGCCCCAGCATTTT
CDR3aa: CASSLQGYSNQPQHF
v_gene: TRBV11-2
j_gene: TRBJ1-5
d_gene: -
abundance: -

CDR3nt: TGCAGCGGAACGGCCGGGGGGCCAGGAGAGACCCAGTACTTC
CDR3aa: CSGTAGGPGETQYF
v_gene: TRBV29-1
j_gene: TRBJ2-5
d_gene: -
abundance: -

CDR3nt: TGTGCCAGCAGTTCAGGGAATTCACCCCTCCACTTT
CDR3aa: CASSSGNSPLHF
v_gene: TRBV28
j_gene: TRBJ1-6
d_gene: -
abundance: -

CDR3nt: TGTGCCAGCTCGAAAGGGACAGCCCAATATGAGCAGTTCTTC
CDR3aa: CASSKGTAQYEQFF
v_gene: TRBV18
j_gene: TRBJ2-1
d_gene: TRBD1
abundance: -

CDR3nt: TGTGCCAGCAGTTTAGGTGGACAGGGGAACGGCTACACCTTC
CDR3aa: CASSLGGQGNGYTF
v_gene: TRBV28
j_gene: TRBJ1-2
d_gene: TRBD1
abundance: -

CDR3nt: TGTGCCAGCAGCGCAGCGAGGGGGGGGCCTGGGGCCAACGTCCTGACTTTC
CDR3aa: CASSAARGGPGANVLTF
v_gene: TRBV7-8
j_gene: TRBJ2-6
d_gene: -
abundance: once

CDR3nt: TGTGCCAGCAGTCCCCTGTGGGACAGGGAAGGCGCAATACTGTTTTTT
CDR3aa: CASSPLWDREGAILFF
v_gene: TRBV2
j_gene: TRBJ1-4
d_gene: TRBD1
abundance: once

CDR3nt: TGTGCCAGCAGCTTAGTACGGACACTAGCGGGGGAGTACAATGAGCAGTTCTTC
CDR3aa: CASSLVRTLAGEYNEQFF
v_gene: TRBV7-6
j_gene: TRBJ2-1
d_gene: TRBD2
abundance: once

CDR3nt: TGTGCCAGCAGGAGGGACATAAGGAACACCGGGGAGCTGTTTTTT
CDR3aa: CASRRDIRNTGELFF
v_gene: TRBV28
j_gene: TRBJ2-2
d_gene: -
abundance: -

CDR3nt: TGTGCCAGCAGCTTTCATACAGGGCATGAGCAGTTCTTC
CDR3aa: CASSFHTGHEQFF
v_gene: TRBV7-9
j_gene: TRBJ2-1
d_gene: -
abundance: -

CDR3nt: TGCAGCGTTGCGCCCGGGGAGGGCTATGGCTACACCTTC
CDR3aa: CSVAPGEGYGYTF
v_gene: TRBV29-1
j_gene: TRBJ1-2
d_gene: -
abundance: -

CDR3nt: TGCGCCAGCAGCTTGGCCGGGACTGGAGGCAATGAGCAGTTCTTC
CDR3aa: CASSLAGTGGNEQFF
v_gene: TRBV5-1
j_gene: TRBJ2-1
d_gene: -
abundance: -

CDR3nt: TGTGCCAGCAGTGAAAGGACAGGGACTGGTGAGCAGTACTTC
CDR3aa: CASSERTGTGEQYF
v_gene: TRBV2
j_gene: TRBJ2-7
d_gene: TRBD1
abundance: -

CDR3nt: TGTGCCAGCAGCCAGGACAGATCTAATGAAAAACTGTTTTTT
CDR3aa: CASSQDRSNEKLFF
v_gene: TRBV3-1/TRBV3-2
j_gene: TRBJ1-4
d_gene: -
abundance: -

CDR3nt: TGTGCCAGCAGCTCTTTTACAGGGGAAGATCCTGGAAACACCATATATTTT
CDR3aa: CASSSFTGEDPGNTIYF
v_gene: TRBV7-6
j_gene: TRBJ1-3
d_gene: TRBD1
abundance: -

CDR3nt: TGTGCCAGCAGCGTAGGGGTGGGGCTAGGCACAGATACGCAGTATTTT
CDR3aa: CASSVGVGLGTDTQYF
v_gene: TRBV9
j_gene: TRBJ2-3
d_gene: -
abundance: -

CDR3nt: TGCAGCGTTGACCCTCTTACGGGTGGCTATGGCTACACCTTC
CDR3aa: CSVDPLTGGYGYTF
v_gene: TRBV29-1
j_gene: TRBJ1-2
d_gene: -
abundance: -

CDR3nt: TGTGCCAGCAGTTACCGGACAATGGGCTACACCTTC
CDR3aa: CASSYRTMGYTF
v_gene: TRBV6-2/TRBV6-3
j_gene: TRBJ1-2
d_gene: -
abundance: -

CDR3nt: TGTGCCAGCAGTTTAATAGCGGGGGGCTCCAATGAGCAGTTCTTC
CDR3aa: CASSLIAGGSNEQFF
v_gene: TRBV28
j_gene: TRBJ2-1
d_gene: TRBD2
abundance: -

CDR3nt: TGTGCCAGCAGTTCAGGAAACTACGAGCAGTACTTC
CDR3aa: CASSSGNYEQYF
v_gene: TRBV6-5
j_gene: TRBJ2-7
d_gene: -
abundance: -

CDR3nt: TGCGCCAGCAGCTCCCTAGCGGGGGGGCATAACGGGGAGCTGTTTTTT
CDR3aa: CASSSLAGGHNGELFF
v_gene: TRBV5-1
j_gene: TRBJ2-2
d_gene: TRBD2
abundance: few

CDR3nt: TGTGCCAGCAGCAAGCCGCGGCCCTATGGCTACACCTTC
CDR3aa: CASSKPRPYGYTF
v_gene: TRBV6-6
j_gene: TRBJ1-2
d_gene: -
abundance: -

CDR3nt: TGCGCCAGCAGCCAAGTGGTCTCAGGGAAGAGAGACACCGGGGAGCTGTTTTTT
CDR3aa: CASSQVVSGKRDTGELFF
v_gene: TRBV4-1
j_gene: TRBJ2-2
d_gene: -
abundance: -

CDR3nt: TGTGCCAGCTCCCTCGGGGGTCTCACACTCTACGAGCAGTACTTC
CDR3aa: CASSLGGLTLYEQYF
v_gene: TRBV18
j_gene: TRBJ2-7
d_gene: -
abundance: -

CDR3nt: TGTGCCAGCAGCTCCCGGGACAGTAGGGAGACCCAGTACTTC
CDR3aa: CASSSRDSRETQYF
v_gene: TRBV11-2
j_gene: TRBJ2-5
d_gene: TRBD1
abundance: -

CDR3nt: TGCGCCAGCAGCACCGGGACAGGGGTGACTGAAGCTTTCTTT
CDR3aa: CASSTGTGVTEAFF
v_gene: TRBV5-1
j_gene: TRBJ1-1
d_gene: TRBD1
abundance: -

CDR3nt: TGTGCCACCAGTGATCCCCCAGGGCAGGGGGGTCCCAATGAGCAGTTCTTC
CDR3aa: CATSDPPGQGGPNEQFF
v_gene: TRBV24-1
j_gene: TRBJ2-1
d_gene: -
abundance: -

CDR3nt: TGTGCCAGCAGTCTGGAGGGACAGAGGAACACTGAAGCTTTCTTT
CDR3aa: CASSLEGQRNTEAFF
v_gene: TRBV2
j_gene: TRBJ1-1
d_gene: TRBD1
abundance: -

CDR3nt: TGTGCCAGCTTCTCGGTGGGGCTGGAGACCCAGTACTTC
CDR3aa: CASFSVGLETQYF
v_gene: TRBV6-5
j_gene: TRBJ2-5
d_gene: -
abundance: -